The clone carrying this T cell receptor beta chain was observed a handful of times. Its antigen is not known. Mismatch with germline at one junction end may stem from a read error. The data belong to a study of Graves' ophthalmopathy and Graves' hyperthyroidism. If patients had other autoimmune diseases, uncontrolled infections, pregnancy or lactation, they were excluded. PBMCs were density-gradient isolated from around 10 ml fresh blood. Amplified material comprised TCR beta CDR3 regions derived from RNA transcripts. Second-round multiplex PCR came after a first-round RT-PCR that employed HTBI primers. TCRdb re-analysed the multiplex PCR reads in MiXCR, keeping a single row per CDR3 protein. Among some 350,000 distinct CDR3 sequences listed, about 17% were seen once. Study conclusions and caveats: The model predicted progression of ophthalmopathy with a sensitivity of roughly 71%, and its specificity was 72.22%. For separating ophthalmopathy from stable hyperthyroidism, a 13-signature model gave roughly 90% sensitivity and roughly 77% specificity.

The CDR3 runs 15 residues. Germline values: CDR1 SGDLS, CDR2 YYNGEE. V gene TRBV9 combines with J gene TRBJ2-4; 7 bases match TRBD2. The origin of this receptor is an adult woman with stable Graves' hyperthyroidism. Input material: peripheral blood. The CDR3 here is CASSVSGGRSNIKYF. In DNA, the CDR3 is TGTGCCAGCAGCGTATCGGGCGGGAGATCAAACATTAAGTACTTC.